This T cell receptor (beta chain) was captured by sequencing in a study of shared clonotypes between healthy human individuals. In the naive CD8 group, cells lacked CD45RO and were positively selected for CCR7, so terminally differentiated effector memory CD45RA+ cells were left out. Germline V gene lookup returns CDR1 SGDLS and CDR2 YYNGEE. Trimming left V 2 bases short and J 6 bases short, with 9 bases between. There are 13 residues in the CDR3. This table comes from immunoSEQ multiplex PCR, and its TCRdb copy is limited to in-frame clones, with some not included. Of about 2 million clones in the sample, about 95% are singletons; the top ten hold about 1.1%.

Source material: naive CD8+ T cells sorted from blood. The sequence came from a man aged 18 to 30 in good health. The chain couples TRBV9 to TRBJ2-1; tentatively, D is TRBD1 (6 bases). CDR3 bases: TGTGCCAGCAGCGTGGACAGCTTCAATGAGCAGTTCTTC. Residues: CASSVDSFNEQFF. The variable domain in full, with the rest retrieved from reference TRBV9 and TRBJ2-1, is DSGVTQTPKHLITATGQRVTLRCSPRSGDLSVYWYQQSLDQGLQFLIQYYNGEERAKGNILERFSAQQFPDLHSELNLSSLELGDSALYFCASSVDSFNEQFFGPGTRLTVL.